This T cell receptor (beta chain) was captured in a study of beta chain features in type 1 diabetes. Germline CDR1 SEHNR, CDR2 FQNEAQ (reference sequence). V lost 1 base and J 3 bases, leaving 3 bases between the germline ends. This CDR3 is built from 12 residues. Overall study results and limits: TCRB CDR3s from Type 1 diabetes patients were moderately but significantly shorter in all four CD4+ subsets.

With regard to this clone: What it binds is not known.

Expressed TCRB transcripts were sequenced after all isolated RNA was converted to cDNA. Sequenced by immunoSEQ multiplex PCR; TCRdb stores in-frame clones only, minus some. The sample yields about 650,000 clones, around 12% seen once. V is TRBV7-9 and J is TRBJ1-1; D unresolved. The sample consisted of naive CD4+ T cells from blood. This TCR came from a man aged 30-40 years with type 1 diabetes. DNA of the CDR3: TGTGCCAGCAGCTTAGACTACACTGAAGCTTTCTTT. This encodes CASSLDYTEAFF.